This T cell receptor (beta chain) derives from a study of T cell responses to AZD1222 COVID-19 vaccine. General study points: Repertoires were collected only later (after the peak T cell response had occurred). The donors showed a predominance of white British ancestry and of females, with possible underestimation of clonal diversity.

CDR1 and CDR2 (germline): KGHSH, LQKENI. The CDR3 consists of 15 residues. V was pared by 2 bases and J by 6 bases, with 13 bases between. Of note for this clone: Its specificity is not known.

The table came from immunoSEQ multiplex PCR; TCRdb's copy has only in-frame clones and leaves some out. The data show some 170,000 clones, just under 90% seen once. The TCR was taken from an adult who received the MenACWY meningococcal vaccine as a control. The rearrangement joins TRBV18 to TRBJ2-2; D is possibly TRBD1 (5 bases). This specimen was peripheral blood, taken 28 days after the second dose of the MenACWY control vaccine. CDR3 bases: TGTGCCAGCTCACCAGCCCCTGACAGATCCGGGGAGCTGTTTTTT. This encodes CASSPAPDRSGELFF.